One and the same sample provided the 23 T cell receptor beta chains below, sequenced in a study of a mutant IDH1 vaccine in newly diagnosed glioma. Sequencing was performed with immunoSEQ multiplex PCR; in TCRdb, only in-frame clones are kept and a portion is missing. The sample records 50,000 to 70,000 clones, approximately 82% being singletons. Time point defined: week 5, during vaccination. Vaccinated patients received 300 ug of mutant IDH1 20-mer peptide per dose, with topical imiquimod. These TCRs are of unknown antigen specificity. The sequencing used PBMCs, collected from a glioma patient whose treatment included an IDH1 peptide vaccine. The receptors shown here come from a woman younger than 30 with glioma. Some clones in this sample may be carry-over from other donors' samples.

The chain joins TRBV7-9 to TRBJ2-3; 13 nucleotides align to TRBD2. Trimming took 5 bases from V and 2 from J; bases not matched to a gene: 4. The CDR3 length is 16 residues. Germline V gene lookup returns CDR1 SEHNR and CDR2 FQNEAQ (reference sequence). The CDR3 is CASSTGLAGPTDTQYF. The DNA for the CDR3 is TGTGCCAGCAGCACGGGACTAGCGGGGCCCACAGATACGCAGTATTTT.

J is TRBJ1-1 and V is TRBV5-8, with 12 bases fitting TRBD1. Per the germline V gene, CDR1 is SGHTS and CDR2 is YDEGEE. V shed 4 bases and J 11 bases; nucleotides not matched to a gene: 9. The CDR3 spans 14 residues. The CDR3 DNA reads as TGTGCCAGCAGCGTGGGACAGGGGGCGCAGGACGCTTTCTTT. Its translation: CASSVGQGAQDAFF.

The rearrangement uses TRBV10-3 and TRBJ1-3, with 11 bases fitting TRBD1. The germline gives CDR1 ENHRY, CDR2 SYGVKD. The CDR3 extends over 16 amino acids. V gave up 5 bases and J gave up 8 bases; unmatched junction bases: 11. The chain's CDR3 is CAISSGTGGAGHTIYF. In DNA form, the CDR3 reads TGTGCCATCAGTTCTGGGACAGGGGGGGCAGGACACACCATATATTTT.

The V gene is TRBV4-2, the J gene TRBJ2-5, with D possibly matching TRBD2 (5 bases). The CDR3 length is 14 residues. Trimming left V 3 bases short and J 5 bases short, with 13 bases between. Germline lookup yields CDR1 LGHNA and CDR2 YNFKEQ. Written as DNA, the CDR3 is TGTGCCAGCAGCCAGAGGGATGGTGCGGAGACCCAGTACTTC. Its protein is CASSQRDGAETQYF.

This clone was seen a handful of times. The chain recombines TRBV10-3 with TRBJ2-3, with D unresolved. This CDR3 is built from 14 residues. The ends were cut back, 0 bases at V and 3 bases at J, with 7 bases in the middle. Looked up from germline, CDR1 is ENHRY and CDR2 is SYGVKD. CDR3 in DNA: TGTGCCATCAGTGAGTCGGACGGAACAGATACGCAGTATTTT. Its protein is CAISESDGTDTQYF.

The J gene is TRBJ1-2, the V gene TRBV5-4, with 8 bases lining up with TRBD1. CDR3 length equals 14 residues. The V gene's germline CDR1 is SGHNT and CDR2 YYREEE (reference sequence). Trimming removed 4 bases from V and 4 bases from J; junction bases left unmatched: 6. CDR3 in DNA: TGTGCCAGCAGCCAACAGGGGGAGTTCTATGGCTACACCTTC. Its protein is CASSQQGEFYGYTF.

The chain carries TRBV7-9 and TRBJ2-7; the match to TRBD1 covers 8 bases. This CDR3 comprises 13 residues. The germline V gene encodes CDR1 SEHNR and CDR2 FQNEAQ (reference sequence). Trimming took 3 bases from V and 6 from J; bases not matched to a gene: 4. For the CDR3, the DNA is TGTGCCAGCAGCTTTGGACAGGGCAGCGAGCAGTACTTC. As protein: CASSFGQGSEQYF.

J is TRBJ2-5 and V is TRBV4-2; 9 bases are shared with TRBD1. Germline trimming cut 1 base from V and 5 bases from J; bases unmatched to any gene: 8. There are 16 residues in the CDR3. Germline CDR1 and CDR2: LGHNA and YNFKEQ. CDR3 protein: CASSQAGTGSMETQYF. For the CDR3, the DNA is TGTGCCAGCAGCCAAGCCGGGACAGGGAGCATGGAGACCCAGTACTTC.

The V gene is TRBV19, the J gene TRBJ2-7; perhaps TRBD1 as D (7 bases). Trimming removed 4 bases at V and 6 bases at J, with 16 bases between. The CDR3 runs 14 residues. The germline gives CDR1 LNHDA, CDR2 SQIVND (reference sequence). This chain's CDR3 is CASSTDWGDSEQYF. The CDR3 nucleotides read TGTGCCAGTAGTACCGATTGGGGGGACAGCGAGCAGTACTTC.

The rearrangement links TRBV28 to TRBJ2-7; 10 bases fit TRBD1. CDR1 is MDHEN, CDR2 SYDVKM, per germline. The CDR3 sequence is 14 residues long. Trimming at V came to 5 bases and at J to 5 bases, leaving 6 bases not matched to a gene. The DNA for the CDR3 is TGTGCCAGCAGTCCCCCGGGACAGGGGAACGAGCAGTACTTC. Translating gives CASSPPGQGNEQYF.

The chain combines TRBV27 with TRBJ2-7; 10 nucleotides agree with TRBD2. In germline, CDR1 is MNHEY, CDR2 SMNVEV (reference sequence). CDR3 length: 13 amino acids. V was pared by 4 bases and J by 3 bases, with 0 bases of the junction left unmatched. The CDR3 spells CASSWTSGYEQYF. CDR3 DNA sequence: TGTGCCAGCAGTTGGACTAGCGGCTACGAGCAGTACTTC.

The rearrangement joins TRBV6-8 to TRBJ2-2, with D maybe TRBD1 (6 bases). Trimming took off 8 bases at V and 3 bases at J, with 13 bases between the two ends. Germline V gene lookup returns CDR1 MNHGY and CDR2 SAAAGT. The CDR3 is 14 residues long. In nucleotides, the CDR3 is TGTGCCAGCCTCTCGGGACATCACACCGGGGAGCTGTTTTTT. As protein: CASLSGHHTGELFF.

This clone was detected only once. The chain carries TRBV13 and TRBJ1-5, with a possible D match to TRBD1 (5 bases). CDR3 size: 14 residues. Germline V lookup: CDR1 PRHDT, CDR2 FYEKMQ (reference sequence). V was pared by 6 bases and J by 6 bases, with 15 bases between. The CDR3 region is CASSHRQSRQPQHF. The CDR3 DNA sequence: TGTGCCAGCAGTCACAGACAGTCGCGTCAGCCCCAGCATTTT.

This clone was detected only a few times. The chain has TRBV27 and TRBJ1-3; D unresolved. Germline CDR1 and CDR2: MNHEY and SMNVEV (reference sequence). V was pared by 5 bases and J by 4 bases, with 9 bases between. This CDR3 has 13 residues. CDR3 loop: CASSRGGGNTIYF. CDR3 DNA sequence: TGTGCCAGCAGTCGGGGTGGAGGAAACACCATATATTTT.

The rearrangement uses TRBV9 and TRBJ1-1, with 8 bases that match TRBD1. The germline V gene encodes CDR1 SGDLS and CDR2 YYNGEE. Trimming took 2 bases from V and 2 from J; bases not matched to a gene: 11. This CDR3 region has 17 residues. CDR3 coding DNA: TGTGCCAGCAGCGTCTTCGGGACAGGTATGATCAACACTGAAGCTTTCTTT. It specifies CASSVFGTGMINTEAFF. Drawing the rest from reference TRBV9 and TRBJ1-1, the complete variable domain is DSGVTQTPKHLITATGQRVTLRCSPRSGDLSVYWYQQSLDQGLQFLIQYYNGEERAKGNILERFSAQQFPDLHSELNLSSLELGDSALYFCASSVFGTGMINTEAFFGQGTRLTVV.

The V gene is TRBV7-2, the J gene TRBJ1-2; D perhaps matches TRBD1 (5 bases). The CDR3 spans 15 residues. Trimming took off 5 bases at V and 0 bases at J, with 13 bases between the two ends. Per the germline V gene, CDR1 is SGHTA and CDR2 is FQGNSA. The CDR3 protein is CASSPTAQTNYGYTF. The CDR3 bases are TGTGCCAGCAGCCCGACAGCCCAGACTAACTATGGCTACACCTTC.

This chain links TRBV9 with TRBJ1-1; no clear D. V lost 2 bases to trimming and J lost 0 bases, with 8 bases between them. Looked up from germline, CDR1 is SGDLS and CDR2 is YYNGEE. The CDR3 consists of 14 residues. The CDR3 bases are TGTGCCAGCAGCGTGGCGCCAGTGAACACTGAAGCTTTCTTT. Protein sequence: CASSVAPVNTEAFF.

V gene TRBV7-9 combines with J gene TRBJ2-4; D is unclear. The CDR3 is 14 amino acids. The germline V and J ends were trimmed by 8 bases and 2 bases, with 13 bases remaining between them. The germline V gene has CDR1 SEHNR and CDR2 FQNEAQ (reference sequence). The CDR3 nucleotides read TGTGCCAGCTCGGACGGCAGGACCAAAAACATTCAGTACTTC. Amino acid sequence: CASSDGRTKNIQYF.

The chain combines TRBV10-3 with TRBJ1-5, with 8 nucleotides matching TRBD1. Germline V gives CDR1 ENHRY, CDR2 SYGVKD. Trimming took 1 base from V and 5 from J; bases not matched to a gene: 4. The CDR3 spans 15 residues. The CDR3 DNA reads TGTGCCATCAGTGAGTGGGAGACAGGGGATCAGCCCCAGCATTTT. Amino acid sequence: CAISEWETGDQPQHF.

The rearrangement joins TRBV9 to TRBJ1-1; perhaps TRBD1 as D (6 bases). CDR3 length equals 14 residues. With 7 bases removed from V and 3 bases from J, the gap between germline ends came to 16 bases. Germline CDR1 reads SGDLS; CDR2 reads YYNGEE. For the CDR3, the DNA is TGTGCCAGCCGAAAGGGGGGCGCGGACACTGAAGCTTTCTTT. It translates to CASRKGGADTEAFF.

This chain joins TRBV6-5 and TRBJ2-5; D is ambiguous. Germline V gene lookup returns CDR1 MNHEY and CDR2 SVGAGI. V lost 8 bases and J lost 1, with 8 bases in between. The CDR3 spans 12 residues. DNA of the CDR3: TGTGCCAGCTCCAGGCCCCAAGAGACCCAGTACTTC. The encoded protein is CASSRPQETQYF.

V and J are TRBV27 and TRBJ2-2, with a tentative D call TRBD1 (7 bases). The CDR3 totals 16 residues. Trimming pared 10 bases from V and 5 bases from J, leaving 23 bases between. The germline V gene encodes CDR1 MNHEY and CDR2 SMNVEV (reference sequence). The CDR3 region has the DNA TGTGCCACCCTGAAGCGGGCAGGGGGATCGACCGGGGAGCTGTTTTTT. Its protein product is CATLKRAGGSTGELFF.

This clone was detected once. This sequence joins TRBV5-1 and TRBJ2-3, with D unclear. CDR1 is SGHRS and CDR2 is YFSETQ in the germline V gene. Deletions cut 1 base from V and 5 bases from J, with 5 bases between. There are 12 residues in the CDR3. The DNA for the CDR3 is TGCGCCAGCAGCTTGCCCGGAGATACGCAGTATTTT. Protein product: CASSLPGDTQYF.